This TCR beta chain was found in a study of blood T cell repertoires in COVID-19. Overall study: Sources were T cells, B-cell-depleted T cells, or PBMCs; the material itself was cDNA or gDNA.

The CDR3 runs 13 residues. V lost 3 bases and J 5 bases, leaving 9 bases between the germline ends. CDR1 and CDR2 from the germline V gene are MNHEY and SMNVEV (reference sequence). Original data processing: Nucleated cell number was recorded as an estimate derived from reference gene primer amplification. TCRdb keeps only in-frame clones here, not all; method: immunoSEQ multiplex PCR. Clonal size and the V and J genes are those of that table, whereas D and trimming came from the DNA. The sample has some 85,000 clones, around three quarters seen once. The chain employs TRBV27 and TRBJ2-3; tentative D call: TRBD2 (6 bases). This clonotype originated in a human donor in a cohort sampled during active COVID-19. Sequencing input: peripheral blood. For the CDR3, the DNA is TGTGCCAGCAGTTTCGGGGGAGTAGATACGCAGTATTTT. Amino acid sequence: CASSFGGVDTQYF.